This is a list of T cell receptor beta chains from one sample in a study of neurological immune-mediated disorders. Using its own MiXCR run on the 5' RACE reads, TCRdb lists one record per CDR3 protein. The sample yields under 80,000 distinct CDR3 sequences, roughly 3.6% seen once. What was sequenced was PBMCs. These receptors were collected from a man aged 30 to 39 with multiple sclerosis. The CDR3 runs from the conserved cysteine through the conserved F or W. Each record gives: clone size, V gene, J gene, D gene, CDR3 DNA, CDR3 protein. A D gene is named only where the DNA matches it firmly. Clone size is not always given. Where it is, it says once, few, many or a class for expanded clones.

many,TRBV21-1,TRBJ2-1,NA,TGTGCCAGCAGCACGACCTACAGGGGAAGTTACAATGAGCAGTTCTTC,CASSTTYRGSYNEQFF
many,TRBV20-1,TRBJ1-6,TRBD1,TGCAGTGCTAGAGACGCCGGGACAGACGGTTCACCCCTCCACTTT,CSARDAGTDGSPLHF
many,TRBV6-5,TRBJ1-6,NA,TGTGCCAGCAGTTACCGGGGGCAGCTAAATTCACCCCTCCACTTT,CASSYRGQLNSPLHF
many,TRBV15,TRBJ1-5,TRBD1,TGTGCCACCAGCAGAGATCTGACAGGGGGTCAGCCCCAGCATTTT,CATSRDLTGGQPQHF
many,TRBV20-1,TRBJ1-3,TRBD1,TGCAGTGCTGGACAGGGCTCTGGAAACACCATATATTTT,CSAGQGSGNTIYF
many,TRBV6-5,TRBJ2-3,NA,TGTGCCATCACCAACGGGGGGCCGGGCACAGATACGCAGTATTTT,CAITNGGPGTDTQYF
many,TRBV12-3/TRBV12-4,TRBJ1-1,NA,TGTGCCAGCAGTTTTCGAAAGGGGTACACTGAAGCTTTCTTT,CASSFRKGYTEAFF
NA,TRBV27,TRBJ1-1,NA,TGTGCCAGCAGGACAAGGAGGAACACTGAAGCTTTCTTT,CASRTRRNTEAFF
many,TRBV7-9,TRBJ2-1,TRBD1,TGTGCCAGCAGCAAAACGGGACAGGGCTACAATGAGCAGTTCTTC,CASSKTGQGYNEQFF
few,TRBV20-1,TRBJ2-3,NA,TGCAGTGCTAGTCTGGCCCCCAGGTTGGATACGCAGTATTTT,CSASLAPRLDTQYF
many,TRBV7-2,TRBJ2-7,NA,TGTGCCAGCAGCTTAAGACTGCACTACGAGCAGTACTTC,CASSLRLHYEQYF
many,TRBV7-2,TRBJ2-2,TRBD2,TGTGCCAGCAGCCAGAGAGCGGGGGAAAACACCGGGGAGCTGTTTTTT,CASSQRAGENTGELFF
few,TRBV5-1,TRBJ2-7,TRBD1,TGCGCCAGCAGTTCCATTCAATTGACAGGGGACGACGAGCAGTACTTC,CASSSIQLTGDDEQYF
many,TRBV5-1,TRBJ1-1,TRBD1,TGCGCCAGCAGCTTCGGGACAGGGGGCCTGGGGGTGGTTGCAGAAGCTTTCTTT,CASSFGTGGLGVVAEAFF
many,TRBV29-1,TRBJ1-1,NA,TGCAGCGCGATACAGGGCCCTGAAGCTTTCTTT,CSAIQGPEAFF
many,TRBV5-8,TRBJ2-2,NA,TGTGCCAGCAGCGGAACCCGGGCCCACACCGGGGAGCTGTTTTTT,CASSGTRAHTGELFF
NA,TRBV20-1,TRBJ2-1,TRBD2,TGCAGTGCTAGAGAGAGTAGCGGGGGATCCTACAATGAGCAGTTCTTC,CSARESSGGSYNEQFF
many,TRBV20-1,TRBJ2-7,NA,TGCAGTGCTTATTCCAGGGATTCCTACGAGCAGTACTTC,CSAYSRDSYEQYF
many,TRBV9,TRBJ1-1,NA,TGTGCCAGCAGCGTAGAGGGCCACCTCATGAACACTGAAGCTTTCTTT,CASSVEGHLMNTEAFF
many,TRBV6-5,TRBJ1-1,TRBD1,TGTGCCAGCAGCCAATCACAGGGGAAAGCTTTCTTT,CASSQSQGKAFF
many,TRBV2,TRBJ2-2,NA,TGTGCCAGCAGAGTACAGTACACCGGGGAGCTGTTTTTT,CASRVQYTGELFF
few,TRBV20-1,TRBJ1-1,NA,TGCAGTGCTAGAGTCGGGCAGGGGAGAGGTGGAACTGAAGCTTTCTTT,CSARVGQGRGGTEAFF
many,TRBV5-1,TRBJ1-4,NA,TGCGCCAGCAGCCTCTTCTCGGACAGTAATGAAAAACTGTTTTTT,CASSLFSDSNEKLFF
many,TRBV5-1,TRBJ1-4,NA,TGCGCCAGCAGGCAGGATCCAACTAATGAAAAACTGTTTTTT,CASRQDPTNEKLFF
many,TRBV4-1,TRBJ1-2,TRBD1,TGCGCCAGCAGCCAAGACACAGGGGGGTATGGCTACACCTTC,CASSQDTGGYGYTF
many,TRBV7-2,TRBJ1-3,NA,TGTGCCAGCAGCTTATCCCCGGGATCTGGAAACACCATATATTTT,CASSLSPGSGNTIYF
few,TRBV20-1,TRBJ2-7,TRBD1,TGCAGTGCGATCGACAGGGTCCGGAGCTACGAGCAGTACTTC,CSAIDRVRSYEQYF
many,TRBV4-3,TRBJ2-5,NA,TGCGCCAGCAGCCAGGCCACAGGGGAGGGAGAGACCCAGTACTTC,CASSQATGEGETQYF
many,TRBV25-1,TRBJ1-5,NA,TGTGCCAGCAGTGAGGTGGAGGGGGAGCCCCAGCATTTT,CASSEVEGEPQHF
few,TRBV20-1,TRBJ2-7,TRBD2,TGCAGTGCTGTTCCGGGACTAGCGGGGGAGCAGTACTTC,CSAVPGLAGEQYF
many,TRBV2,TRBJ1-6,TRBD1,TGTGCCAGCAGTGGACCGACAGGGGAGGCTTCACCCCTCCACTTT,CASSGPTGEASPLHF